Described below is a single T cell receptor (beta chain) sequence and its context. This sample was included in a study of technical replicates of blood from a few donors. The assay was immunoSEQ multiplex PCR, and TCRdb's table has in-frame clones only and misses some. The sample has around 58,000 clones, 85% to 90% seen once. This receptor was identified in a human donor in good health. Some clones in this sample may be carry-over from other donors' samples. Sequenced material: PBMCs.

CDR3 DNA: TGTGCCAGCAGCGCCAAAGAAGGAGGGTGGGGTGAAAAACTGTTTTTT. Residues: CASSAKEGGWGEKLFF. The chain joins TRBV4-2 to TRBJ1-4; the D is unclear. The CDR3 contains 16 residues. CDR1 and CDR2 from the germline V gene are LGHNA and YNFKEQ. V lost 5 bases to trimming and J lost 7 bases, with 20 bases between them.